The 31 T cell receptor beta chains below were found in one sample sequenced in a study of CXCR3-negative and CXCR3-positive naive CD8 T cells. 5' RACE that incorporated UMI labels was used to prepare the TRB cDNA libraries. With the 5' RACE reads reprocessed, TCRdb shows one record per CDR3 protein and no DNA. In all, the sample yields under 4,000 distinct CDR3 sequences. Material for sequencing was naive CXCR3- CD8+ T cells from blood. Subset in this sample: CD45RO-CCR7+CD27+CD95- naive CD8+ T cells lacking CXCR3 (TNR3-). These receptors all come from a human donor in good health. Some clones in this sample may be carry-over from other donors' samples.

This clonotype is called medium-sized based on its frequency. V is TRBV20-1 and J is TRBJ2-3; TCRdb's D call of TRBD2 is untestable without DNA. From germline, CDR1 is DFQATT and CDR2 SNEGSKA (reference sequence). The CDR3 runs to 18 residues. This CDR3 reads CSARGRWREASTTDTQYF.

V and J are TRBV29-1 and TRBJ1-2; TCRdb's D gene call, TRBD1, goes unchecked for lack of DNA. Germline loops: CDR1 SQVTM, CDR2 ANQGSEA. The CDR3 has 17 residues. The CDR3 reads CSVEDGDQTGRPYGYTF.

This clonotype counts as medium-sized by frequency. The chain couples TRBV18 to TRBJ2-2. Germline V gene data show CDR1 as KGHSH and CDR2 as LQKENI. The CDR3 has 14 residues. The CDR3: CASSPPIRSGELFF.

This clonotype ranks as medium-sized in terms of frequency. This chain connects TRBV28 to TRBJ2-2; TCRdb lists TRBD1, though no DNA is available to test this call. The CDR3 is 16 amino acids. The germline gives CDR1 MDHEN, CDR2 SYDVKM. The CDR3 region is CASSSIRDRNTGELFF.

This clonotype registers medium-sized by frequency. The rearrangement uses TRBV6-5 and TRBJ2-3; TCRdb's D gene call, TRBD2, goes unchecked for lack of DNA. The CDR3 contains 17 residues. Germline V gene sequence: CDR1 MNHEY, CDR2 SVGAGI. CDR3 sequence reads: CASSLFTSGGAKGTQYF.

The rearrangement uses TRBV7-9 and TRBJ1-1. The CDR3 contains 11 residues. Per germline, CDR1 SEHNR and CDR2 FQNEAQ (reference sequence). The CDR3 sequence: CASSLEGGAFF.

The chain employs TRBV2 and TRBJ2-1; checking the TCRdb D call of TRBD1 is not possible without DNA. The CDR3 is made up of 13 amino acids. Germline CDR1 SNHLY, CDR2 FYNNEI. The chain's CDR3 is CATTGQEYNEQFF. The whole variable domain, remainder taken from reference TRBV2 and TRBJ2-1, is EPEVTQTPSHQVTQMGQEVILRCVPISNHLYFYWYRQILGQKVEFLVSFYNNEISEKSEIFDDQFSVERPDGSNFTLKIRSTKLEDSAMYFCATTGQEYNEQFFGPGTRLTVL.

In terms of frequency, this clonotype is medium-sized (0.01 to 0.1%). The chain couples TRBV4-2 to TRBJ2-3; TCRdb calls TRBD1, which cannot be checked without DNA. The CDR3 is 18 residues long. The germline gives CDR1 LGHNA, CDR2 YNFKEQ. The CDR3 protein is CASSQDLSGGAGADTQYF.

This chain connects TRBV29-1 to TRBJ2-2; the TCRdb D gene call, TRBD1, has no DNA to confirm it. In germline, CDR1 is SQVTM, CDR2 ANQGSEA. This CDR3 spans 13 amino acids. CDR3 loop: CSVGTENTGELFF.

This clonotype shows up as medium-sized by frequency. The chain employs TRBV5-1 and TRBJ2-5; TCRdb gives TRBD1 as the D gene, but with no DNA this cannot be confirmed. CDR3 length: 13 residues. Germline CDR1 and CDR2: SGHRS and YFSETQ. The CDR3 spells CASSPRGQETQYF.

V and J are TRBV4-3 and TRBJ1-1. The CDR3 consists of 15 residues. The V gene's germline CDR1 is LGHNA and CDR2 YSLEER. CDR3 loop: CASSQINVGYTEAFF.

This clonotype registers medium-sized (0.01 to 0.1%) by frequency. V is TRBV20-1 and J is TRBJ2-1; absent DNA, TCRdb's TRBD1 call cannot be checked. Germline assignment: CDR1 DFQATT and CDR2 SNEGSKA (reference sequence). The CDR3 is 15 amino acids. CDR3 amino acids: CSARDPDRAPNEQFF.

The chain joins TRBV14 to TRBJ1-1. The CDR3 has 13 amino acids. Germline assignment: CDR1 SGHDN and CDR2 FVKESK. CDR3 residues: CASSPVGETEAFF.

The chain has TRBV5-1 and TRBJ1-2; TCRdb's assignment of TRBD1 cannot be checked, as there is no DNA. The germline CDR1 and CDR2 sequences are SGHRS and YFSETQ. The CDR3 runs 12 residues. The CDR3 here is CASSLGGDGYTF.

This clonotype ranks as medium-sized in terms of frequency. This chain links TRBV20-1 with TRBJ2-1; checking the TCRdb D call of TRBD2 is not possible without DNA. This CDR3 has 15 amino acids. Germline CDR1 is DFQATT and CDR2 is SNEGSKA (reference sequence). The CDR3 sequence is CSAIALAGAGYEQFF.

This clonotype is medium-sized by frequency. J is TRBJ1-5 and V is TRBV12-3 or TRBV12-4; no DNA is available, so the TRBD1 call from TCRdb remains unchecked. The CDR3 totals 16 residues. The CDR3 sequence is CASSRRGGERNQPQHF.

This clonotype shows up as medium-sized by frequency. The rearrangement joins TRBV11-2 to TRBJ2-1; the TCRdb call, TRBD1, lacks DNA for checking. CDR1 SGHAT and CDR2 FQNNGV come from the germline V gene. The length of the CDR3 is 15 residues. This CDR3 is CASSLEAGRPGEQFF.

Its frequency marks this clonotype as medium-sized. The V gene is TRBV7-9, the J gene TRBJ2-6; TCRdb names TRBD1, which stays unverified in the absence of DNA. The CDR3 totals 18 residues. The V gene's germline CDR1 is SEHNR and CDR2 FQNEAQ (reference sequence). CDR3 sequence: CASSLVSGGLSGANVLTF.

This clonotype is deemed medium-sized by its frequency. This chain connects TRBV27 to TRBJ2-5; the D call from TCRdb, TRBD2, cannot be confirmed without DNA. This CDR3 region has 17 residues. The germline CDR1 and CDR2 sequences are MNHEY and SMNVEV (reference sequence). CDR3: CASSPGTSGGAVETQYF.

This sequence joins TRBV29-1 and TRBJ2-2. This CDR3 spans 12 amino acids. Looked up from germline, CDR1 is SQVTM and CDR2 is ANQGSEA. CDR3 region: CSAQTMTGELFF.

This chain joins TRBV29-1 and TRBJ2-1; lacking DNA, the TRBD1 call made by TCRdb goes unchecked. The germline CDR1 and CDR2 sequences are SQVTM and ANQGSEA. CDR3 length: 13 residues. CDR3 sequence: CSVVTGVYNEQFF.

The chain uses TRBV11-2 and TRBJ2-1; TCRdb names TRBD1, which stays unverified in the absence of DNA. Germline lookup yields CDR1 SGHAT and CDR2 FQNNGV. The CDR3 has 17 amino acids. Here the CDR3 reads CASSNLGGFGSYNEQFF.

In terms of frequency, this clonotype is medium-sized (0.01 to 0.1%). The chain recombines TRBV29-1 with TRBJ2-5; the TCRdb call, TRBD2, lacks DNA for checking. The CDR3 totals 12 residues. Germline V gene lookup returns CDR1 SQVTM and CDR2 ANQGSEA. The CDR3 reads CSVGLAEETQYF. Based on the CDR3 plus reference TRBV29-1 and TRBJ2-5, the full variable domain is SAVISQKPSRDICQRGTSLTIQCQVDSQVTMMFWYRQQPGQSLTLIATANQGSEATYESGFVIDKFPISRPNLTFSTLTVSNMSPEDSSIYLCSVGLAEETQYFGPGTRLLVL.

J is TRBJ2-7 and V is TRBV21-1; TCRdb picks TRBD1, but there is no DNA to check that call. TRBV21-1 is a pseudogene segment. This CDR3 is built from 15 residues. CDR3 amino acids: CASSKVGRGIQEQYF.

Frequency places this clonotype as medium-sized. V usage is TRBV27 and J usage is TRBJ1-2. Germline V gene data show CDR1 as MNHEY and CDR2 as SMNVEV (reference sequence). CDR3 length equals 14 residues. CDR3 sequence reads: CASSLLDSNYGYTF.

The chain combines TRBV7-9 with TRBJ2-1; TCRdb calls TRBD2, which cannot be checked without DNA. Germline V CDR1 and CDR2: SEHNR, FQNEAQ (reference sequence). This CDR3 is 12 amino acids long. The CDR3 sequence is CASSLGLAEQFF.

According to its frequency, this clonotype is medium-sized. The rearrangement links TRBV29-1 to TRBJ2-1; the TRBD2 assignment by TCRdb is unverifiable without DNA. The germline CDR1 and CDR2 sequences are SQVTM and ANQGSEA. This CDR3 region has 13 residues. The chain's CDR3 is CSVDRTSHNEQFF.

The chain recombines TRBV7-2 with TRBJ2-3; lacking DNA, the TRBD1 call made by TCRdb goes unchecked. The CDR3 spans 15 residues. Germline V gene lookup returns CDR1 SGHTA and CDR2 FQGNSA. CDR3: CASSLGTGFTDTQYF.

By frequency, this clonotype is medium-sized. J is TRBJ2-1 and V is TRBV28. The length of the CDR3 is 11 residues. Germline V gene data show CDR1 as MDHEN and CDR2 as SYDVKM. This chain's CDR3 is CASSFLDEQFF. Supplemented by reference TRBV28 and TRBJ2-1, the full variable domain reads DVKVTQSSRYLVKRTGEKVFLECVQDMDHENMFWYRQDPGLGLRLIYFSYDVKMKEKGDIPEGYSVSREKKERFSLILESASTNQTSMYLCASSFLDEQFFGPGTRLTVL.

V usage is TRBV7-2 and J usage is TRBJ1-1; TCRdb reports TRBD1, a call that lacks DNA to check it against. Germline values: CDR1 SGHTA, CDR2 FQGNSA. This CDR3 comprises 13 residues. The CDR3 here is CASSLARTGEAFF.

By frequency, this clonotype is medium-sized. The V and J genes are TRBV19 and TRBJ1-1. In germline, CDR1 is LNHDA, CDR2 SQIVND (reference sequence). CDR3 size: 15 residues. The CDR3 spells CASSISKGVNTEAFF.